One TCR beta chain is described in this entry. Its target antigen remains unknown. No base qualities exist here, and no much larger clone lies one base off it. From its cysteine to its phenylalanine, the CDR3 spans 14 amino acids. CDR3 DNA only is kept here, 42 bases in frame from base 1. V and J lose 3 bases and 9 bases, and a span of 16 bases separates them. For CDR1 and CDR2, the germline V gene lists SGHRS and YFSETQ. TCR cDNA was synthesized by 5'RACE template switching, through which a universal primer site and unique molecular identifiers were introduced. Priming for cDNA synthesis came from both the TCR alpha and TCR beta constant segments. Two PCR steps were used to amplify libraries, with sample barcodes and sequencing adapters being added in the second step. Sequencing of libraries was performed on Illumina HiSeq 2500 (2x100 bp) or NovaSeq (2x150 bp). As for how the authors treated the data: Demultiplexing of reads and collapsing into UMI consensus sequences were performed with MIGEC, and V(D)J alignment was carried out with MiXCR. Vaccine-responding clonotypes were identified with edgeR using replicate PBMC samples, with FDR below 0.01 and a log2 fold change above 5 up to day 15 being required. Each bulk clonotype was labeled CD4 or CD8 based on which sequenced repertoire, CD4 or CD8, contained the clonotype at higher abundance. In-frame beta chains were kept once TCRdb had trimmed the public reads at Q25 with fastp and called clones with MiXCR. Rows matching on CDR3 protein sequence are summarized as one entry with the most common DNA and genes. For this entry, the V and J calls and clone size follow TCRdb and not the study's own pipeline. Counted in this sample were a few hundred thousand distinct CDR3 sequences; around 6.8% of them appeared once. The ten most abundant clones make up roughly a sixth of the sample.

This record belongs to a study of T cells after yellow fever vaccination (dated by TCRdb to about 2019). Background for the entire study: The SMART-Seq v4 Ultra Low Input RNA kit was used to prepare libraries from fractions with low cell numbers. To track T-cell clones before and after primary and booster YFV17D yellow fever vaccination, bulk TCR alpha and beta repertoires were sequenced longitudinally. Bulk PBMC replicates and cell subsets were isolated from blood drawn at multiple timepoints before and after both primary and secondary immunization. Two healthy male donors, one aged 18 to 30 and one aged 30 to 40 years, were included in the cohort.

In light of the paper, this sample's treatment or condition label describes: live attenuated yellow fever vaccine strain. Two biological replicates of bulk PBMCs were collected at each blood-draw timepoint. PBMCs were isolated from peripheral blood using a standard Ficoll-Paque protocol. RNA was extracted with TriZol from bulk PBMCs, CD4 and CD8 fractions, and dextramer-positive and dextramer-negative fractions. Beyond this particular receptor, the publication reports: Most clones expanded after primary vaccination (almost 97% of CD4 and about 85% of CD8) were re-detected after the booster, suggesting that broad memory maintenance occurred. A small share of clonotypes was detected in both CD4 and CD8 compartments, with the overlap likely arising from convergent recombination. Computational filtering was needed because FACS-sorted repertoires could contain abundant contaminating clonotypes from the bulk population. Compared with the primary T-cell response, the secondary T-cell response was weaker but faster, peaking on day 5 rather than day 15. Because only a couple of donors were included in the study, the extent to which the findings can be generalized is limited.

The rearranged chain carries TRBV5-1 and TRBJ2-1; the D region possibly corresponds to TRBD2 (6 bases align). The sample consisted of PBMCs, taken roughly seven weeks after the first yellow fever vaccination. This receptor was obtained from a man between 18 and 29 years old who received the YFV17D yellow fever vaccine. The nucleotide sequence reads TGCGCCAGCAGCTCGGGGACTTCCCTAGTTGAGCAGTTCTTC. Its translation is CASSSGTSLVEQFF.